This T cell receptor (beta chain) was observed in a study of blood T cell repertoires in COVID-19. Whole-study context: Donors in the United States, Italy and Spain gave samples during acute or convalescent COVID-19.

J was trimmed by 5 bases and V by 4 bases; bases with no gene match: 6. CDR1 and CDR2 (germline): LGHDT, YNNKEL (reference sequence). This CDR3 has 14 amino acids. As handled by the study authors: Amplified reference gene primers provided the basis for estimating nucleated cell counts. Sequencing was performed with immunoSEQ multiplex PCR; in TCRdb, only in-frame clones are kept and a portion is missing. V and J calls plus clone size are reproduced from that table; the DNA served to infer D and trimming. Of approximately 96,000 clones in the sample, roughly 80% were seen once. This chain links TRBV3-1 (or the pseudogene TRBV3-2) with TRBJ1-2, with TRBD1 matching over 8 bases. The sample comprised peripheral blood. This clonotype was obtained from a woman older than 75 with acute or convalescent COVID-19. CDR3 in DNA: TGTGCCAGCAGCCCCGGACAGGGAAGATATGGCTACACCTTC. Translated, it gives CASSPGQGRYGYTF.